The 22 T cell receptor beta chains in this list originate from one sample, sequenced in a study of T-cell reconstitution after alpha-beta-depleted transplantation in children. As it was prepared, the TCRbeta library received unique molecular identifiers. TCRdb called the PCR reads again in MiXCR, with one record for every CDR3 protein. The table lists about 610,000 distinct CDR3 sequences, 27% of them singletons. The sample here was PBMCs, taken before TCRalphabeta/CD19-depleted stem cell transplant. The receptor source for this set is a boy under two years old with Wiskott-Aldrich syndrome, due to receive a stem cell transplant.

The chain has TRBV6-1 and TRBJ1-1; the D is unclear. Trimming took 5 bases from V and 1 from J, leaving 5 bases between them. The V gene's germline CDR1 is MNHNS and CDR2 SASEGT. The CDR3 sequence is 12 residues long. This CDR3 reads CASSPRNTEAFF. CDR3 nucleotides: TGTGCCAGCAGTCCAAGGAACACTGAAGCTTTCTTT.

V gene TRBV28 combines with J gene TRBJ2-2, with D hard to call. The CDR3 spans 14 residues. V was trimmed by 7 bases and J by 0 bases, leaving 9 bases between them. CDR1 is MDHEN, CDR2 SYDVKM, per germline. The CDR3 reads CASTWQSNTGELFF. CDR3 nucleotide sequence: TGTGCCAGCACCTGGCAGTCGAACACCGGGGAGCTGTTTTTT.

The rearrangement joins TRBV20-1 to TRBJ2-7, with 11 bases identical to TRBD2. The V segment lost 7 bases and the J segment 7 bases; nucleotides outside the gene matches: 6. The CDR3 contains 12 residues. CDR1 is DFQATT, CDR2 SNEGSKA, per germline (reference sequence). The CDR3, as DNA: TGCAGTGTAAAGCTAGCGGGAGGAGAGCAGTACTTC. It specifies CSVKLAGGEQYF.

The gene calls are TRBV4-1 and TRBJ1-2; D possibly corresponds to TRBD1 (6 bases). Trimming stripped 0 bases from V and 5 bases from J, with 13 bases between. This CDR3 is built from 15 residues. Germline lookup yields CDR1 MGHRA and CDR2 YSYEKL. For the CDR3, the DNA is TGCGCCAGCAGCCAAGATAGCCAGGGGATATATGGCTACACCTTC. Amino acid sequence: CASSQDSQGIYGYTF.

This clonotype was counted between two and nine times. The J gene is TRBJ1-2, the V gene TRBV27; 9 positions match TRBD1. This CDR3 comprises 14 residues. V shed 6 bases, J shed 5 bases, and the junction held 7 bases outside the gene matches. The germline V gene encodes CDR1 MNHEY and CDR2 SMNVEV (reference sequence). The CDR3 sequence: CASSPGTGRYGYTF. The DNA of the CDR3 is TGTGCCAGCAGCCCCGGGACAGGGCGATATGGCTACACCTTC.

In its sample, this clonotype was seen a few times. This chain joins TRBV7-2 and TRBJ2-1; 7 bases map to TRBD2. CDR1 is SGHTA and CDR2 is FQGNSA in the germline V gene. V gave up 5 bases and J gave up 1 base; unmatched junction bases: 5. The CDR3 consists of 15 residues. CDR3 in amino acids: CASSKRTSSYNEQFF. In nucleotides, the CDR3 is TGTGCCAGCAGCAAACGGACTAGTTCCTACAATGAGCAGTTCTTC. The full variable domain, completed using reference TRBV7-2 and TRBJ2-1, is GAGVSQSPSNKVTEKGKDVELRCDPISGHTALYWYRQSLGQGLEFLIYFQGNSAPDKSGLPSDRFSAERTGGSVSTLTIQRTQQEDSAVYLCASSKRTSSYNEQFFGPGTRLTVL.

This chain connects TRBV5-1 to TRBJ2-2, with TRBD1 identical over 8 bases. From germline, CDR1 is SGHRS and CDR2 YFSETQ. Trimming took 5 bases from V and 2 from J; bases not matched to a gene: 8. This CDR3 has 16 residues. The chain's CDR3 is CASRRPGTGNTGELFF. DNA for the CDR3: TGCGCCAGCAGACGACCCGGGACAGGAAACACCGGGGAGCTGTTTTTT.

This rearrangement joins TRBV10-3 to TRBJ2-1, with 9 bases that match TRBD2. CDR1 is ENHRY and CDR2 is SYGVKD in the germline V gene. The CDR3 has 14 amino acids. Trimming took 5 bases from V and 8 from J; bases not matched to a gene: 7. CDR3 protein: CAISLAGASDEQFF. The CDR3 coding sequence is TGTGCCATCAGTTTAGCGGGAGCATCCGATGAGCAGTTCTTC.

The V gene is TRBV12-3 or TRBV12-4, the J gene TRBJ2-7; tentative D call: TRBD2 (5 bases). Trimming cost V 5 bases and J 6 bases, with 11 bases left between them. This CDR3 has 12 amino acids. The CDR3 region is CASSRDRREQYF. CDR3 sequence (DNA): TGTGCCAGCAGTCGGGATCGGCGCGAGCAGTACTTC.

The chain links TRBV11-2 to TRBJ2-1; D uncertain. The V gene lost 6 bases and the J gene lost 2 bases, with 17 bases spanning the gap. Germline CDR1 SGHAT, CDR2 FQNNGV. The CDR3 is 16 amino acids. CDR3 loop: CASSSRGRVPYNEQFF. DNA of the CDR3: TGTGCCAGCAGTTCCCGTGGCAGAGTCCCCTACAATGAGCAGTTCTTC.

This clonotype was counted between two and nine times. The V and J genes are TRBV7-8 and TRBJ2-1; D unresolved. V was cut by 1 base and J by 9 bases, with 10 bases left in between. Germline V CDR1 and CDR2: SGHVS, FQNEAQ. This CDR3 contains 13 residues. Here the CDR3 reads CASSLVMAFEQFF. CDR3 in DNA: TGTGCCAGCAGCTTAGTAATGGCTTTTGAGCAGTTCTTC.

The chain employs TRBV11-2 and TRBJ2-7; D remains unclear. The CDR3 has 13 amino acids. Germline values: CDR1 SGHAT, CDR2 FQNNGV. V was clipped by 4 bases and J by 7 bases, with 14 bases between them. The CDR3 coding sequence is TGTGCCAGCAGCTCAAGGCTTACCTGGGAGCAGTACTTC. Translation: CASSSRLTWEQYF.

J is TRBJ2-3 and V is TRBV4-2; D possibly uses TRBD1 or TRBD2 (5 bases each). Trimming stripped 4 bases from V and 4 bases from J, with 15 bases between. CDR1 is LGHNA, CDR2 YNFKEQ, per germline. This CDR3 spans 15 amino acids. CDR3: CASSRGTPGADTQYF. The CDR3 DNA is TGTGCCAGCAGCCGGGGGACGCCCGGAGCAGATACGCAGTATTTT.

This rearrangement joins TRBV12-3 or TRBV12-4 to TRBJ2-4, with D perhaps TRBD2 (7 bases). The V and J ends lost 6 bases and 3 bases respectively, with 9 bases between them. CDR3 size: 13 residues. The CDR3 reads CASRRGGKNIQYF. CDR3 nucleotides: TGTGCCAGCAGGAGGGGGGGCAAAAACATTCAGTACTTC.

The table lists this clonotype with a few counts. The rearrangement uses TRBV3-1 and TRBJ1-2; perhaps TRBD1 as D (6 bases). Germline V gene lookup returns CDR1 LGHDT and CDR2 YNNKEL (reference sequence). Trimming took 1 base from V and 4 from J, leaving 13 bases between them. This CDR3 spans 15 amino acids. In DNA form, the CDR3 reads TGTGCCAGCAGCCAAGTTCAGGGGTTGGGCTATGGCTACACCTTC. Translating it yields CASSQVQGLGYGYTF.

This clonotype has more than one count but fewer than ten. Written as DNA, the CDR3 is TGTGCCATCAGTGTCGCTAGCGGGGACAATGAGCAGTTCTTC. The encoded protein is CAISVASGDNEQFF. This sequence joins TRBV10-3 and TRBJ2-1; 9 bases are a match to TRBD2. Germline CDR1 is ENHRY and CDR2 is SYGVKD. V shed 4 bases and J 5 bases; nucleotides not matched to a gene: 3. This CDR3 is built from 14 residues.

This chain joins TRBV29-1 and TRBJ1-1; D is possibly TRBD1 (5 bases). Looked up from germline, CDR1 is SQVTM and CDR2 is ANQGSEA. CDR3 size: 14 residues. V was clipped by 4 bases and J by 5 bases, with 17 bases between them. The CDR3 is CSVAKGWGGTEAFF. The CDR3 DNA sequence: TGCAGCGTTGCAAAGGGGTGGGGGGGAACTGAAGCTTTCTTT.

This clonotype was seen more than once but under ten times. The chain recombines TRBV5-1 with TRBJ2-3, with 7 nucleotides matching TRBD1. J lost 1 base, V lost 3 bases, and 5 bases had no gene match. Germline V gene sequence: CDR1 SGHRS, CDR2 YFSETQ. The CDR3 runs 15 residues. The CDR3 DNA sequence: TGCGCCAGCAGCTCAGGGGGTAGCGGCACAGATACGCAGTATTTT. It codes for CASSSGGSGTDTQYF.

This clonotype turned up a few times. In nucleotides, the CDR3 is TGTGCCACCAGCAGAGTTAGGCGGCGAAGCTCCTACAATGAGCAGTTCTTC. This translates into CATSRVRRRSSYNEQFF. The gene calls are TRBV15 and TRBJ2-1; unclear D gene. The germline V gene encodes CDR1 LNHNV and CDR2 YYDKDF (reference sequence). V was shortened by 1 base and J by 0 bases, with 13 bases between the two germline ends. This CDR3 is built from 17 residues.

A few counts support this clonotype. The chain employs TRBV4-1 and TRBJ2-5, with TRBD1 matching over 7 bases. CDR1 is MGHRA, CDR2 YSYEKL, per germline. This CDR3 region has 16 residues. J lost 5 bases, V lost 4 bases, and 13 bases had no gene match. The DNA for the CDR3 is TGCGCCAGCAGCCGACACAACAGGGGAGTTTGGGAGACCCAGTACTTC. This gives the protein CASSRHNRGVWETQYF.

This clonotype was picked up a small number of times. The chain has TRBV28 and TRBJ2-2, with 10 bases fitting TRBD1. The V and J ends lost 0 bases and 3 bases, in that order; junction bases with no gene match: 4. CDR3 length: 17 amino acids. Germline values: CDR1 MDHEN, CDR2 SYDVKM. The DNA for the CDR3 is TGTGCCAGCAGTTTATGGACAGGGGGCTTGTACACCGGGGAGCTGTTTTTT. It translates to CASSLWTGGLYTGELFF.

A few counts support this clonotype. V usage is TRBV10-3 and J usage is TRBJ1-1; D possibly corresponds to TRBD1 (6 bases). The length of the CDR3 is 16 residues. V was trimmed by 9 bases and J by 1 base, leaving 21 bases between them. Germline V CDR1 and CDR2: ENHRY, SYGVKD. The CDR3 DNA follows: TGTGCCATTCACGGAGACACAGGGTCTTCGAACACTGAAGCTTTCTTT. Protein sequence: CAIHGDTGSSNTEAFF.